Sequencing of this T cell receptor (beta chain) was carried out in a study of patients and donors after allogeneic stem cell transplantation. TCRdb independently ran MiXCR on the RT-PCR reads; one entry per CDR3 protein. The sample has about 960,000 distinct CDR3 sequences, roughly 18% seen once; the top ten hold roughly 6%. The germline gives CDR1 SEHNR, CDR2 FQNEAQ (reference sequence). The CDR3 is 16 amino acids. V was cut by 2 bases and J by 2 bases, with 14 bases left in between. The sequence derives from a human donor who was either an allogeneic HSCT recipient or a stem cell or donor lymphocyte infusion donor (not recorded which). It is not recorded whose cells these are; they may come from a transplant donor. Specimen: blood, either unsorted or a sorted T cell fraction (not recorded which). The chain employs TRBV7-9 and TRBJ2-3; D remains unclear. The CDR3 region has the DNA TGTGCCAGCAGCTTATATGGGAAACCGTACACAGATACGCAGTATTTT. This encodes CASSLYGKPYTDTQYF.